These 24 T cell receptor beta chains were sequenced from one sample in a study of T cell changes during pregnancy in multiple sclerosis. Here immunoSEQ multiplex PCR was the method, and the copy in TCRdb shows in-frame clones only, minus some. This table has about 48,000 clones, 88% appearing once. Sequences were derived from CD4+ T cells from peripheral blood mononuclear cells, sampled in the second trimester of pregnancy. Source of these receptors: a female donor with multiple sclerosis, enrolled in a pregnancy study.

To note about this clone: A much bigger clone sits one base away, suggesting this may be a read error. The CDR3 DNA follows: TGTGCCAGCAGCTTAGGAAGGGGCCTCACTAAAGCTTTCTTT. Its translation: CASSLGRGLTKAFF. This chain uses TRBV11-1 with TRBJ1-1; D might be TRBD1 (5 bases). Germline CDR1 is SGHAT and CDR2 is FQDESV (reference sequence). The CDR3 is 14 amino acids.

V gene TRBV5-6 combines with J gene TRBJ1-5; D not certain. Germline V gives CDR1 SGHDT, CDR2 YYEEEE. The CDR3 has 15 amino acids. The V and J ends lost 1 base and 0 bases respectively, with 8 bases between them. CDR3 sequence: CASSLTRNSNQPQHF. CDR3 DNA: TGTGCCAGCAGCTTGACCAGGAATAGCAATCAGCCCCAGCATTTT. The full variable domain, rest sourced from reference TRBV5-6 and TRBJ1-5, is DAGVTQSPTHLIKTRGQQVTLRCSPKSGHDTVSWYQQALGQGPQFIFQYYEEEERQRGNFPDRFSGHQFPNYSSELNVNALLLGDSALYLCASSLTRNSNQPQHFGDGTRLSIL.

This chain links TRBV19 with TRBJ1-2; D is unresolved. The V gene lost 1 base and the J gene lost 8 bases, with 14 bases spanning the gap. Looked up from germline, CDR1 is LNHDA and CDR2 is SQIVND (reference sequence). The length of the CDR3 is 14 residues. In DNA form, the CDR3 reads TGTGCCAGTAGTATAGGCCGCAGCCTGGAGGGCTACACCTTC. It codes for CASSIGRSLEGYTF.

The rearrangement uses TRBV10-3 and TRBJ1-6; TRBD1 matches 9 bases. CDR3 length: 14 residues. CDR1 is ENHRY, CDR2 SYGVKD, per germline. The V gene end was trimmed by 5 bases and the J gene end by 10 bases; junction bases not matched to a gene: 6. The CDR3 protein is CAISRDRGESPLHF. The CDR3 DNA reads as TGTGCCATCAGTCGAGACAGGGGGGAATCACCCCTCCACTTT.

The rearrangement links TRBV5-1 to TRBJ2-7, with 9 bases that match TRBD2. V lost 4 bases and J lost 6; bases outside the gene matches: 11. The CDR3 runs to 15 residues. Germline CDR1 is SGHRS and CDR2 is YFSETQ. CDR3 loop: CASSPDPSGMGEQYF. Here the CDR3 DNA reads TGCGCCAGCAGCCCGGACCCTAGCGGGATGGGCGAGCAGTACTTC.

This chain uses TRBV10-1 with TRBJ1-2, with TRBD1 as a possible D gene (5 bases). V was pared by 2 bases and J by 2 bases, with 9 bases between. The germline V gene encodes CDR1 WNHNN and CDR2 SYGVQD (reference sequence). The CDR3 sequence is 14 residues long. This CDR3 is CASSESQGNYGYTF. CDR3 nucleotides: TGCGCCAGCAGTGAGAGCCAGGGCAACTATGGCTACACCTTC.

The chain employs TRBV5-6 and TRBJ2-3; 13 bases are a match to TRBD2. Germline V gene data show CDR1 as SGHDT and CDR2 as YYEEEE. The CDR3 runs 17 residues. With 4 bases clipped from V and 6 bases from J, the junction kept 11 bases outside the gene matches. CDR3 coding DNA: TGTGCCAGCAGCCATCGGACTAGCGGGAGTCATGCGGATACGCAGTATTTT. As protein: CASSHRTSGSHADTQYF.

This clone was picked up one time. The V call is TRBV7-2, the J call TRBJ2-2, with 14 bases aligning to TRBD2. The CDR3 is 17 amino acids. Per the germline V gene, CDR1 is SGHTA and CDR2 is FQGNSA. The J segment lost 6 bases and the V segment lost 3 bases, leaving 6 bases of the junction unmatched. The CDR3 is CASSLTSGRAYPGELFF. DNA for the CDR3: TGTGCCAGCAGCTTGACTAGCGGGAGGGCGTATCCCGGGGAGCTGTTTTTT.

The CDR3 region has the DNA TGTGCTAGTGGTTTGTCCAGGGACAGGGGAAGTGGCACTGAAGCTTTCTTT. This sequence encodes CASGLSRDRGSGTEAFF. The rearrangement uses TRBV12-5 and TRBJ1-1; 10 bases align to TRBD1. Germline loops: CDR1 LGHNT, CDR2 FRNRAP. The CDR3 covers 17 residues. J was trimmed by 4 bases and V by 2 bases; bases with no gene match: 10.

V usage is TRBV30 and J usage is TRBJ2-7; 7 nucleotides agree with TRBD1. Germline CDR1 and CDR2: GTSNPN and SVGIG (reference sequence). The length of the CDR3 is 11 residues. V lost 5 bases, J lost 6 bases, and 4 bases stayed unmatched. The chain's CDR3 is CAWGTGVEQYF. CDR3 DNA: TGTGCCTGGGGTACAGGGGTCGAGCAGTACTTC.

The chain recombines TRBV4-3 with TRBJ1-2; possibly TRBD1 for D (6 bases). Germline CDR1 and CDR2: LGHNA and YSLEER. This CDR3 is 15 amino acids long. V gave up 1 base and J gave up 6 bases, with 15 bases separating them. CDR3: CASSQVDRSRDGYTF. The DNA for the CDR3 is TGCGCCAGCAGCCAAGTTGACAGGTCGAGGGATGGCTACACCTTC.

The chain couples TRBV7-9 to TRBJ2-7; TRBD1 might be the D (6 bases). Trimming took off 4 bases at V and 4 bases at J, with 17 bases between the two ends. CDR3 size: 15 residues. From germline, CDR1 is SEHNR and CDR2 FQNEAQ (reference sequence). The CDR3 DNA sequence: TGTGCCAGCAGCTCCCCGGGACATCTAGGATACGAGCAGTACTTC. Protein: CASSSPGHLGYEQYF.

V usage is TRBV18 and J usage is TRBJ2-7; possible D gene TRBD1, 6 bases. Germline V CDR1 and CDR2: KGHSH, LQKENI. The CDR3 length is 16 residues. Trimming cost V 2 bases and J 5 bases, with 19 bases left between them. The CDR3 spells CASSPFRTEGSDEQYF. In nucleotides, the CDR3 is TGTGCCAGCTCACCATTTCGGACAGAAGGGTCGGACGAGCAGTACTTC.

The rearrangement uses TRBV5-1 and TRBJ2-7; D unresolved. The germline gives CDR1 SGHRS, CDR2 YFSETQ. The V gene lost 0 bases and the J gene lost 4 bases, with 11 bases spanning the gap. The CDR3 is 14 amino acids. The CDR3 region is CASSLGRSGYEQYF. DNA of the CDR3: TGCGCCAGCAGCTTGGGGCGGTCGGGTTACGAGCAGTACTTC.

The chain uses TRBV2 and TRBJ2-3; TRBD2 aligns across 11 bases. CDR1 is SNHLY, CDR2 FYNNEI, per germline. CDR3 size: 15 residues. The V segment lost 2 bases and the J segment 9 bases; nucleotides outside the gene matches: 7. Here the CDR3 DNA reads TGTGCCAGCAGTGAATTGGGACTAGCGGCGACCACGCAGTATTTT. As protein: CASSELGLAATTQYF.

The gene calls are TRBV5-6 and TRBJ2-7; 7 positions agree with TRBD1. CDR3 length: 14 amino acids. Germline trimming cut 5 bases from V and 1 base from J; bases unmatched to any gene: 6. Germline V gene data show CDR1 as SGHDT and CDR2 as YYEEEE. This CDR3 is CASSRTGVSYEQYF. CDR3 sequence (DNA): TGTGCCAGCAGTAGAACAGGGGTTTCCTACGAGCAGTACTTC.

V is TRBV9 and J is TRBJ2-3; 14 bases agree with TRBD2. After removal of 4 bases from V and 1 base from J, the junction contained 5 bases not matched to a gene. The V gene's germline CDR1 is SGDLS and CDR2 YYNGEE. The CDR3 runs to 17 residues. In DNA, the CDR3 is TGTGCCAGCAGCCAGGGACTAGCGGGAGACGGCACAGATACGCAGTATTTT. It encodes CASSQGLAGDGTDTQYF.

This clone was recorded a few times. CDR3 residues: CASSQTGLNTEAFF. CDR3 bases: TGTGCCAGCAGCCAGACAGGTTTGAACACTGAAGCTTTCTTT. This rearrangement joins TRBV5-4 to TRBJ1-1, with D possibly matching TRBD1 (6 bases). The V end was cut by 4 bases, the J end by 0 bases, with 10 bases between. Germline V gene sequence: CDR1 SGHNT, CDR2 YYREEE (reference sequence). This CDR3 has 14 amino acids.

This rearrangement joins TRBV7-2 to TRBJ2-1; 12 nucleotides match TRBD2. Germline values: CDR1 SGHTA, CDR2 FQGNSA. V shed 5 bases and J 7 bases; nucleotides not matched to a gene: 9. This CDR3 is 16 amino acids long. Here the CDR3 DNA reads TGTGCCAGCAGCGCGAGTTCCGGGACTAGCGGGAATGAGCAGTTCTTC. It encodes CASSASSGTSGNEQFF. Variable domain in full (rest from reference TRBV7-2 and TRBJ2-1): GAGVSQSPSNKVTEKGKDVELRCDPISGHTALYWYRQSLGQGLEFLIYFQGNSAPDKSGLPSDRFSAERTGGSVSTLTIQRTQQEDSAVYLCASSASSGTSGNEQFFGPGTRLTVL.

The chain carries TRBV2 and TRBJ2-7, with 7 bases that match TRBD1. V trimming: 6 bases; J trimming: 2 bases; junction bases outside the gene matches: 4. The CDR3 runs 13 residues. Germline-derived CDR1 and CDR2 are SNHLY and FYNNEI. The CDR3: CASRRQGAYEQYF. The CDR3 coding sequence is TGTGCCAGCAGGAGACAGGGAGCCTACGAGCAGTACTTC. Variable domain in full (rest from reference TRBV2 and TRBJ2-7): EPEVTQTPSHQVTQMGQEVILRCVPISNHLYFYWYRQILGQKVEFLVSFYNNEISEKSEIFDDQFSVERPDGSNFTLKIRSTKLEDSAMYFCASRRQGAYEQYFGPGTRLTVT.

V is TRBV9 and J is TRBJ2-6; 8 bases are shared with TRBD1. V dropped 0 bases and J dropped 1; count of bases not matched to a gene: 12. The CDR3 runs 20 residues. Germline V gene lookup returns CDR1 SGDLS and CDR2 YYNGEE. The CDR3 loop reads CASSVVADRASLSGANVLTF. DNA of the CDR3: TGTGCCAGCAGCGTAGTTGCGGACAGGGCCTCGTTATCTGGGGCCAACGTCCTGACTTTC.

V is TRBV18 and J is TRBJ1-1; D is ambiguous. V gave up 0 bases and J gave up 3 bases, with 5 bases separating them. CDR1 and CDR2 from the germline V gene are KGHSH and LQKENI. CDR3 length equals 13 residues. CDR3 in amino acids: CASSPPGDTEAFF. The CDR3 region has the DNA TGTGCCAGCTCACCACCCGGGGACACTGAAGCTTTCTTT.

This chain connects TRBV5-1 to TRBJ2-3; TRBD2 agrees at 11 bases. The CDR3 is 16 amino acids. Germline CDR1 SGHRS, CDR2 YFSETQ. The J segment lost 4 bases and the V segment lost 5 bases, leaving 9 bases of the junction unmatched. In DNA form, the CDR3 reads TGCGCCAGCAGTCCCGGACTAGCGGGTCTCGCAGATACGCAGTATTTT. Protein: CASSPGLAGLADTQYF.

The J gene is TRBJ2-2, the V gene TRBV7-9; 10 bases match TRBD2. The CDR3 has 15 amino acids. Germline assignment: CDR1 SEHNR and CDR2 FQNEAQ (reference sequence). V shed 1 base and J 7 bases; nucleotides not matched to a gene: 3. CDR3 protein: CASSLGRTSGGELFF. The CDR3 DNA is TGTGCCAGCAGCTTAGGCCGGACTAGCGGCGGGGAGCTGTTTTTT.